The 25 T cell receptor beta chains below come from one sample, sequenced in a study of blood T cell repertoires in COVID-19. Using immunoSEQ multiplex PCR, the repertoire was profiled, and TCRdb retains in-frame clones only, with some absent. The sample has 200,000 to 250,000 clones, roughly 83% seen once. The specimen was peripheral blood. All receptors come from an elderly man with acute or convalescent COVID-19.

CDR3 region: CASSSRQGTNYGYTF. CDR3 nucleotide sequence: TGTGCCAGCAGTTCACGACAGGGAACTAACTATGGCTACACCTTC. The V gene is TRBV27, the J gene TRBJ1-2, with 7 bases identical to TRBD1. Trimming at V came to 4 bases and at J to 0 bases, leaving 5 bases not matched to a gene. CDR1 and CDR2 from the germline V gene are MNHEY and SMNVEV (reference sequence). This CDR3 is 15 amino acids long.

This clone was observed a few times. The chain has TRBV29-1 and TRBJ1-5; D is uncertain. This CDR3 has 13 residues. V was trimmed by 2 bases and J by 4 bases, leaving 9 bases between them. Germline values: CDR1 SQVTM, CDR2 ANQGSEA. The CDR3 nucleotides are TGCAGCGTTGAAATCACAGTAAATCAGCCCCAGCATTTT. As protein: CSVEITVNQPQHF.

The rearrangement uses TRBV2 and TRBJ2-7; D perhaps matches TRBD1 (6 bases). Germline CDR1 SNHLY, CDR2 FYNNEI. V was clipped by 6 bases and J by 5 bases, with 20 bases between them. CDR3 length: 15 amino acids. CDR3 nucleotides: TGTGCCAGCAGCACTTTGTACAGGGAAAGAGACGAGCAGTACTTC. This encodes CASSTLYRERDEQYF.

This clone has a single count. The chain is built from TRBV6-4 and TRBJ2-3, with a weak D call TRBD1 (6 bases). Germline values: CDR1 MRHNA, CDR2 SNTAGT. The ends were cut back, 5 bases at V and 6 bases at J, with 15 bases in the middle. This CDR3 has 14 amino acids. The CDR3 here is CASSREQGRDTQYF. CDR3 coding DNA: TGTGCCAGCAGTAGAGAACAGGGACGGGATACGCAGTATTTT.

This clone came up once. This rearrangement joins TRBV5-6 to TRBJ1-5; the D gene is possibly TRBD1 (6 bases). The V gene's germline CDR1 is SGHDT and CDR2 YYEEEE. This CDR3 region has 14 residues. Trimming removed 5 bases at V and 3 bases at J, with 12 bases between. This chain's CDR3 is CASRVRGSNQPQHF. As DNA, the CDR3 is TGTGCCAGCAGGGTGAGGGGGTCCAATCAGCCCCAGCATTTT.

The DNA for the CDR3 is TGTGCCAGCAGCTCCACCGCGGACAGAGCCTTCTACGAGCAGTACTTC. Amino acids: CASSSTADRAFYEQYF. The chain recombines TRBV5-5 with TRBJ2-7; weak D call: TRBD1 (6 bases). Germline-derived CDR1 and CDR2 are SGHKS and YYEKEE (reference sequence). The CDR3 extends over 16 amino acids. Trimming removed 3 bases from V and 3 bases from J, with 19 bases in between.

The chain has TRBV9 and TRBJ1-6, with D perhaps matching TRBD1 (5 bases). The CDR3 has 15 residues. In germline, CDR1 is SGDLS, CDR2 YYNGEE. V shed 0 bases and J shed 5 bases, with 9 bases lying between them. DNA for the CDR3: TGTGCCAGCAGCGTAGCAGGAGGGGATAATTCACCCCTCCACTTT. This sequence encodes CASSVAGGDNSPLHF. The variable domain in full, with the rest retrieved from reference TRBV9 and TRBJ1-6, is DSGVTQTPKHLITATGQRVTLRCSPRSGDLSVYWYQQSLDQGLQFLIQYYNGEERAKGNILERFSAQQFPDLHSELNLSSLELGDSALYFCASSVAGGDNSPLHFGNGTRLTVT.

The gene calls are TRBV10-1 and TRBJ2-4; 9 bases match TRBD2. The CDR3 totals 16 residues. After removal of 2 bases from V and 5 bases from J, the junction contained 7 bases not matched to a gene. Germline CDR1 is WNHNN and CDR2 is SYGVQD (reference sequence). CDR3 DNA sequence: TGCGCCAGCAGTGAGAAGGTAGCGGGGGAGCAAAACATTCAGTACTTC. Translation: CASSEKVAGEQNIQYF.

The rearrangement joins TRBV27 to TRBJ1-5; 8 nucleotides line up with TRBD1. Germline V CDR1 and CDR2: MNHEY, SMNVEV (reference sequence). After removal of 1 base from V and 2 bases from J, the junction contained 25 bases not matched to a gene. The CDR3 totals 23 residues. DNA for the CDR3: TGTGCCAGCAGTTTATGGGGGCCTACGGGACAGGCTCCCTTAGGGGAGCGCAATCAGCCCCAGCATTTT. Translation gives CASSLWGPTGQAPLGERNQPQHF.

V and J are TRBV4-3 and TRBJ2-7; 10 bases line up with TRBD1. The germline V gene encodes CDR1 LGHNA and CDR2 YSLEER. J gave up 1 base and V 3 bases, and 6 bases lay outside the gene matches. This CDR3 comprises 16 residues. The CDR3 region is CASSQGQGHPSYEQYF. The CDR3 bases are TGCGCCAGCAGCCAGGGACAGGGGCACCCATCCTACGAGCAGTACTTC.

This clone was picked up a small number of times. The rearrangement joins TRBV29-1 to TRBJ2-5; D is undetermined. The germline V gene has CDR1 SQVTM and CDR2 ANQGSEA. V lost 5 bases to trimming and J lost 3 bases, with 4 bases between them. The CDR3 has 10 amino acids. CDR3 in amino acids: CSVREETQYF. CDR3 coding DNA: TGCAGCGTTCGGGAAGAGACCCAGTACTTC.

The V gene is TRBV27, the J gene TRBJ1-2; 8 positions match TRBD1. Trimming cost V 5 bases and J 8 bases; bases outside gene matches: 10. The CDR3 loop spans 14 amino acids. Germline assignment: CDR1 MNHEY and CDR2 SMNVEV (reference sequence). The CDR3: CASSPRTGTTGYTF. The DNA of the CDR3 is TGTGCCAGCAGTCCCCGGACAGGGACGACGGGCTACACCTTC.

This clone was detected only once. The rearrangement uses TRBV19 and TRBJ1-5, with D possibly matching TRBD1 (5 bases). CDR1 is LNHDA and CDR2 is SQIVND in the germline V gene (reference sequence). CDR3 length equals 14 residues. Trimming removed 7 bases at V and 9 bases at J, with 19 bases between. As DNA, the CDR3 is TGTGCCAGTAAGGGACGGGCCCTCGGGGGGCCCCAGCATTTT. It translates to CASKGRALGGPQHF.

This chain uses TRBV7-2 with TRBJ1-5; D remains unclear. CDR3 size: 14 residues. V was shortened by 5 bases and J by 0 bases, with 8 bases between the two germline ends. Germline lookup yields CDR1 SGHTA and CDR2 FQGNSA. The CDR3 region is CASSPTSSNQPQHF. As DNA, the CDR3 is TGTGCCAGCAGCCCAACATCTAGCAATCAGCCCCAGCATTTT.

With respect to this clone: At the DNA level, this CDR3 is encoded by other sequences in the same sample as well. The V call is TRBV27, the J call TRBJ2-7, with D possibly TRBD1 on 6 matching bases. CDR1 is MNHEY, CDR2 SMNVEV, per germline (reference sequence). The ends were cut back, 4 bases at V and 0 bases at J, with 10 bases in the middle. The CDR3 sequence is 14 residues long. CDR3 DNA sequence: TGTGCCAGCAGTTCCCGGGACATCTCCTACGAGCAGTACTTC. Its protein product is CASSSRDISYEQYF.

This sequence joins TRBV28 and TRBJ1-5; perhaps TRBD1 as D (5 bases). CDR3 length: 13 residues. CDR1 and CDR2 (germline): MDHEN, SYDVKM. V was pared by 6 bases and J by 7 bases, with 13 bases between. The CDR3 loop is CASSRFGGQPQHF. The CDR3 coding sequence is TGTGCCAGCAGCCGTTTTGGGGGGCAGCCCCAGCATTTT.

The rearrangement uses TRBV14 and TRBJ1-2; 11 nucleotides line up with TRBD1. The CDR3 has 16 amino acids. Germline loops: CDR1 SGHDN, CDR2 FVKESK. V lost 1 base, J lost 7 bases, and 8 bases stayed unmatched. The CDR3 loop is CASSQGGQGATFGYTF. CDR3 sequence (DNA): TGTGCCAGCAGCCAAGGAGGACAGGGGGCGACGTTTGGCTACACCTTC.

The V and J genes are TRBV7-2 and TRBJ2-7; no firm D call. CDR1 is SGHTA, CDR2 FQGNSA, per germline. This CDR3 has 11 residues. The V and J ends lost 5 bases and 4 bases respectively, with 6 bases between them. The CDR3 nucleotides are TGTGCCAGCAGCCTTTATTACGAGCAGTACTTC. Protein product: CASSLYYEQYF.

The CDR3: CASSSSVSYEQYF. CDR3 nucleotides: TGTGCCAGCAGTTCTAGCGTCTCCTACGAGCAGTACTTC. The chain links TRBV5-4 to TRBJ2-7, with a possible D match to TRBD2 (6 bases). V was cut by 5 bases and J by 0 bases, with 9 bases left in between. CDR1 is SGHNT and CDR2 is YYREEE in the germline V gene (reference sequence). This CDR3 has 13 residues.

CDR3 in amino acids: CASSFTSVLLANYGYTF. Written as DNA, the CDR3 is TGTGCCAGCAGTTTCACGTCTGTATTGTTAGCTAACTATGGCTACACCTTC. The V call is TRBV28, the J call TRBJ1-2, with D unresolved. V was clipped by 3 bases and J by 0 bases, with 17 bases between them. In germline, CDR1 is MDHEN, CDR2 SYDVKM. The CDR3 sequence is 17 residues long.

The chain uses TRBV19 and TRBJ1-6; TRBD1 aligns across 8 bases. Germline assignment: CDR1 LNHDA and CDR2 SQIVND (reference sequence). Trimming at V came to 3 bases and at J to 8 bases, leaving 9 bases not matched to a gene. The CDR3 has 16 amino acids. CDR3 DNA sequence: TGTGCCAGTAGTATCGGACTCGGGACAGGACATTCACCCCTCCACTTT. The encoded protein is CASSIGLGTGHSPLHF.

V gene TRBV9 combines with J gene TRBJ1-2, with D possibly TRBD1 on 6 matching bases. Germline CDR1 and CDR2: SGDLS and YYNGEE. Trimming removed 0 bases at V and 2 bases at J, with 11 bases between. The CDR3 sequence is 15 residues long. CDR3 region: CASSVEPQGNYGYTF. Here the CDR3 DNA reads TGTGCCAGCAGCGTAGAGCCACAGGGCAACTATGGCTACACCTTC.

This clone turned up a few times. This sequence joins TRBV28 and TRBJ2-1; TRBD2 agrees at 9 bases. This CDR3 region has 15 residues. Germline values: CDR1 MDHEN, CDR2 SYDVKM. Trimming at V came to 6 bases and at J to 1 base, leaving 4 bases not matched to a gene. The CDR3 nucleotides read TGTGCCAGCAGCCGGACTAGCGTATCCTACAATGAGCAGTTCTTC. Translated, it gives CASSRTSVSYNEQFF.

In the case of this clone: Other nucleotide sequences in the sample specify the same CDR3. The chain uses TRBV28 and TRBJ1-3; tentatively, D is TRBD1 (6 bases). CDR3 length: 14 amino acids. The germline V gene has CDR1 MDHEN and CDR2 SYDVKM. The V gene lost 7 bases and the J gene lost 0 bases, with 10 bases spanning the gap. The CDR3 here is CASTLGGSGNTIYF. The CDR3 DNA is TGTGCCAGCACCCTAGGGGGCTCTGGAAACACCATATATTTT. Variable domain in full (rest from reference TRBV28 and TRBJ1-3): DVKVTQSSRYLVKRTGEKVFLECVQDMDHENMFWYRQDPGLGLRLIYFSYDVKMKEKGDIPEGYSVSREKKERFSLILESASTNQTSMYLCASTLGGSGNTIYFGEGSWLTVV.

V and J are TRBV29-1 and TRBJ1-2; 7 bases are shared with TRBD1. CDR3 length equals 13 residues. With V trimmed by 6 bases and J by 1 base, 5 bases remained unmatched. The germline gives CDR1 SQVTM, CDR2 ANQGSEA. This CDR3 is CSVVDRINYGYTF. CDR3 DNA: TGCAGCGTAGTGGACAGGATTAACTATGGCTACACCTTC.